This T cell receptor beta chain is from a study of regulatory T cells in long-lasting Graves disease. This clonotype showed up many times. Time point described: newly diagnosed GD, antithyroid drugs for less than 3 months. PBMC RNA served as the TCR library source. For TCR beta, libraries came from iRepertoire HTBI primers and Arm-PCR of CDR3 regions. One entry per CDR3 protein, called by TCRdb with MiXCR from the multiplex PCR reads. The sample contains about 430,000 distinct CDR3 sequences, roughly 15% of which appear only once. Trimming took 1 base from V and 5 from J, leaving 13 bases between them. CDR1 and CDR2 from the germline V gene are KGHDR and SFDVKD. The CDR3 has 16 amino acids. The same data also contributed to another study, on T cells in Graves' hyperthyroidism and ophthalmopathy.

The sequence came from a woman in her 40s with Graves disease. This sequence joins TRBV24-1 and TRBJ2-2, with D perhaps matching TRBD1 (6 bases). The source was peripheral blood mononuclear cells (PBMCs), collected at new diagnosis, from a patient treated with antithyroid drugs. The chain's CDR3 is CATSDFQGRTTGELFF. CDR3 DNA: TGTGCCACCAGTGATTTTCAGGGGCGGACAACCGGGGAGCTGTTTTTT.